This T cell receptor (beta chain) was documented in a study of shared clonotypes between healthy human individuals (TCRdb year 2020). Background for the entire study: A couple of women and three men aged 18 to 49 years were included in the cohort. For each donor, CD4 naive and CD4 memory were each run on three plates, CD8 naive on two plates, and CD8 memory on one plate. Blood TCR repertoires of about five healthy adults were deeply sequenced to estimate repertoire size and the extent of clonotype sharing between individuals. Libraries were prepared and TCR repertoires were sequenced by different laboratories using diverse techniques, in order to increase sequencing depth and limit assay-specific biases. Each donor's leukapheresis produced roughly between about 0.9 and 9.5 billion PBMCs.

Healthy HIV-negative adults with no recently reported acute infections or vaccinations were included as donors. Every donor was a Caucasian adult residing in Nashville, Tennessee, USA. Magnetic negative selection was used to enrich CD4+ T cells, after which naive cells were positively selected on CD45RA and the negative fraction became the memory subset. After blood collection by leukapheresis, PBMCs were isolated using Ficoll-Histopaque density gradient centrifugation and then cryopreserved in the vapor phase of liquid nitrogen. Analytical flow cytometry was used to check the purity and quantity of each magnetically sorted T cell population. Genomic DNA was isolated from every sorted fraction and measured by UV absorbance on a Nanodrop 2000c. Beyond this particular receptor, the publication reports: Because the study included a small number of donors, the genetic and exposure-history diversity represented was limited. Only blood was sampled, and tissue TCR repertoires likely differ from those in blood. Pairwise subsampling led to the expectation that sequencing depth would affect the degree of clonotype sharing among donors. Rarefaction of sorted-subset datasets indicated incomplete sequencing despite the large sequencing depth. Higher generation probabilities were observed for clonotypes shared by all four sorted-subset donors than for non-shared clonotypes. Sharing across several donors was observed for 4.5% to 6.5% of naive CD4, 3% to 3.5% of naive CD8, roughly 2.3% of memory CD4, and 0.4% of memory CD8 clonotypes. Naive subsets generally had larger estimated clonotype richness than memory subsets.

Points on this clone: The antigen this receptor binds is unknown. Nothing much larger sits one base from this clone, and base qualities are not available.

CDR1 and CDR2 were assigned from the germline V gene as KGHSH and LQKENI. V is pared back by 1 base and J by 6 bases, with 12 bases lying between the germline termini. Reading from cysteine to phenylalanine, the CDR3 counts 15 amino acids. The read is trimmed to its CDR3 DNA, 45 bases read in frame from base 1. Using the deep immunoSEQ assay, multiplex PCR amplified TCR CDR3 regions from genomic DNA. Extracted genomic DNA from each cell subset was spread evenly across all wells of several immunoSEQ 96-well plates, with each plate serving as a replicate. For sorted subsets, approximately 190 ng of genomic DNA, equivalent to 30,000 or so T cell genomes, went into each replicate PCR. Purified libraries were quantified with a Qubit 3.0 fluorometer, sized on a Bioanalyzer 2100, and re-quantified with the KAPA Library Quantification kit. Every immunoSEQ 96-well plate was sequenced on a dedicated single-read 150-cycle Illumina NextSeq 550 flow cell. From the authors' description of their analysis: Because only junctional sequences without quality scores were contained in the immunoSEQ output, filtering matching that applied to full-length reads could not be performed. To assign V/J genes and CDR3, sequences were annotated using PyIR, a Python wrapper for IgBLAST v1.9, with IMGT germline references. Any read was removed if the V/J assignment was weak (E-value above 1e-6), the CDR3 was missing, or the read contained stop codons, out-of-frame junctions, or ambiguous translated residues. V3J clonotypes were defined as sequences sharing the same inferred V gene, J gene, and CDR3 amino acid sequence. The percentage overlap between two repertoires was calculated by dividing the number of shared unique clonotypes by the size of the smaller repertoire. Three approaches were used to assess repertoire richness: RTK rarefaction, the Chao1 estimator, and Recon v2.1 estimates of unobserved clonotypes. Generation probabilities were computed with OLGA for all TCRbeta clonotypes obtained by the gDNA method from several donors. This immuneACCESS table, as held by TCRdb, lists in-frame sequences with V and J called but not all clones. Of the missing ones, under half trace to an unresolved V gene in checked studies; the others have no known cause. Clone size and V and J calls were adopted from that table, with D and trimming inferred from the DNA. This sample gives over a million clones in total; roughly 96% of them show up just once. The ten largest account for approximately 1.2% of the sample.

The source material was naive CD4+ T cells sorted from blood. The sample's cell subset or site label is to be understood as: CD45RA+ positively selected. Here the chain combines TRBV18 and TRBJ2-2; the D gene identity is not certain. The receptor was derived from a man aged 25 to 45 in good health. The DNA sequence is TGTGCCAGCTCACCACTGGCGACCACGGCCGGGGAGCTGTTTTTT. It codes for CASSPLATTAGELFF.